This T cell receptor (beta chain) was captured in a study of blood T cell repertoires in COVID-19. The wider study: Material from acute and convalescent COVID-19 was sourced from the United States, Italy and Spain. T cells, B-cell-depleted T cells, or PBMCs provided the cDNA or gDNA that served as material.

This clone was picked up one time. Original handling: By means of reference gene primer amplification, nucleated cell counts were estimated. The protocol was immunoSEQ multiplex PCR, while the TCRdb copy is restricted to in-frame clones and leaves out a portion. The V and J calls and clone size are taken from that table; D and trimming were inferred from the DNA. The table records over 110,000 clones, about 80% of them present only once. The CDR3 length is 16 residues. With V trimmed by 2 bases and J by 6 bases, 6 bases remained unmatched. Germline-derived CDR1 and CDR2 are LGHDT and YNNKEL (reference sequence).

This sequence originates from a man in his sixties or seventies who had recovered from COVID-19. The chain is built from TRBV3-1 (or the pseudogene TRBV3-2) and TRBJ2-1; the match to TRBD2 covers 11 bases. Sequencing input: peripheral blood. The DNA for the CDR3 is TGTGCCAGCAGCCAATTACTGGGACTAGCGGTCAATGAGCAGTTCTTC. Amino acid sequence: CASSQLLGLAVNEQFF.